The rows below give T cell receptor beta chains drawn from one sample of a study of T cells in Graves' hyperthyroidism and ophthalmopathy. TCRdb processed the multiplex PCR reads anew with MiXCR; each CDR3 protein has one entry. Seen here are 270,000 or so distinct CDR3 sequences, 15% observed once, and the top ten hold 30%. Specimen: blood. These receptors were obtained from a woman aged 45-59 years with Graves' hyperthyroidism that later progressed to Graves' ophthalmopathy. Both conserved end residues are part of each CDR3. The order of the fields is J gene, V gene, CDR3 protein.

TRBJ1-1,TRBV5-5,CASSSPLQPPLENTEAFF
TRBJ1-1,TRBV20-1,CSAKAGNRMNTEAFF
TRBJ2-2,TRBV19,CASRPPPRARNTGELFF
TRBJ1-4,TRBV7-8,CASSFGRGGEKLFF
TRBJ2-5,TRBV10-3,CAISFRQEQETQYF
TRBJ2-5,TRBV28,CASELAENRKTQYF
TRBJ2-3,TRBV4-2,CASSQVMSLDTQYF
TRBJ2-5,TRBV2,CASSEEVTSGWGAQETQYF
TRBJ2-5,TRBV2,CASRLLGQISGETQYF
TRBJ2-4,TRBV18,CASGQIAKNIQYF